The next 30 T cell receptor beta chains were all read from a single sample in a study of T cells after yellow fever vaccination. TCRdb recomputed calls from the 5' RACE reads with MiXCR, one row per CDR3 protein. The table has under 50,000 distinct CDR3 sequences, around 6.4% seen once. The sequencing here drew on PBMCs, either bulk or a sorted T-cell subset (CD4+, CD8+, memory, or dextramer-sorted; not recorded which), taken 45 days after the yellow fever booster vaccination. Source of these receptors: a man aged 30 to 45 who received the YFV17D yellow fever vaccine.

In DNA form, the CDR3 reads TGCGCCAGCAGCCATTACGGGACAGACCGTGGAAAACTGTTTTTT. Its translation is CASSHYGTDRGKLFF. The V and J genes are TRBV4-3 and TRBJ1-4; 7 bases map to TRBD1. Trimming removed 3 bases from V and 10 bases from J; junction bases left unmatched: 11. This CDR3 has 15 residues. The germline V gene has CDR1 LGHNA and CDR2 YSLEER.

This clonotype showed up many times. The V and J genes are TRBV5-1 and TRBJ2-2, with D maybe TRBD1 (6 bases). The CDR3 has 15 amino acids. Germline lookup yields CDR1 SGHRS and CDR2 YFSETQ. Trimming cost V 1 base and J 7 bases, with 14 bases left between them. The CDR3 spells CASSLSQGNHGELFF. In nucleotides, the CDR3 is TGCGCCAGCAGCTTGTCACAGGGTAATCACGGGGAGCTGTTTTTT.

This clonotype has a handful of counts. The chain carries TRBV7-2 and TRBJ2-2; 7 bases fit TRBD2. CDR1 and CDR2 (germline): SGHTA, FQGNSA. The CDR3 has 17 residues. The junction had 15 bases not matched to a gene; V was cut back by 5 bases and J by 6 bases. The CDR3: CASSPDGGRARAGELFF. CDR3 DNA: TGTGCCAGCAGCCCTGACGGCGGGAGAGCGAGGGCCGGGGAGCTGTTTTTT. Full variable domain (remainder filled in from reference TRBV7-2 and TRBJ2-2): GAGVSQSPSNKVTEKGKDVELRCDPISGHTALYWYRQSLGQGLEFLIYFQGNSAPDKSGLPSDRFSAERTGGSVSTLTIQRTQQEDSAVYLCASSPDGGRARAGELFFGEGSRLTVL.

This clonotype was seen ten or more times. In DNA, the CDR3 is TGTGCCAGCAGCACGCCCTTCGGGACAGATAACACAGATACGCAGTATTTT. Its protein is CASSTPFGTDNTDTQYF. The J gene is TRBJ2-3, the V gene TRBV28; 7 positions match TRBD1. Germline-derived CDR1 and CDR2 are MDHEN and SYDVKM. J gave up 2 bases and V 6 bases, and 14 bases lay outside the gene matches. CDR3 size: 17 residues.

There are a few counts of this clonotype. V usage is TRBV19 and J usage is TRBJ1-1; D uncertain. V was pared by 6 bases and J by 0 bases, with 5 bases between. CDR3 size: 12 residues. Germline V gives CDR1 LNHDA, CDR2 SQIVND (reference sequence). The CDR3 nucleotides are TGTGCCAGTAGGGACTTGAACACTGAAGCTTTCTTT. Protein product: CASRDLNTEAFF. The full variable domain, in which reference TRBV19 and TRBJ1-1 provide the parts outside the CDR3, is DGGITQSPKYLFRKEGQNVTLSCEQNLNHDAMYWYRQDPGQGLRLIYYSQIVNDFQKGDIAEGYSVSREKKESFPLTVTSAQKNPTAFYLCASRDLNTEAFFGQGTRLTVV.

This clonotype was counted only a few times. This chain joins TRBV19 and TRBJ2-1; D gene unclear. CDR1 is LNHDA, CDR2 SQIVND, per germline (reference sequence). V was pared by 4 bases and J by 7 bases, with 8 bases between. This CDR3 comprises 12 residues. This CDR3 reads CASSKVANEQFF. The CDR3 DNA reads TGTGCCAGTAGTAAAGTAGCAAATGAGCAGTTCTTC.

This chain links TRBV12-3 or TRBV12-4 with TRBJ1-6; TRBD1 might be the D (6 bases). The CDR3 runs 15 residues. With 7 bases removed from V and 10 bases from J, the gap between germline ends came to 20 bases. The CDR3 here is CASTPTGNLGSPLHF. CDR3 nucleotide sequence: TGTGCCAGCACCCCGACAGGAAACTTAGGATCACCCCTCCACTTT.

This clonotype was seen many times. The rearrangement links TRBV7-9 to TRBJ2-3; 14 nucleotides line up with TRBD2. The germline V gene has CDR1 SEHNR and CDR2 FQNEAQ (reference sequence). CDR3 length equals 16 residues. J was trimmed by 6 bases and V by 4 bases; bases with no gene match: 6. CDR3 bases: TGTGCCAGCAGCTCGACTAGCGGGAGGGCCTTTGATACGCAGTATTTT. This translates into CASSSTSGRAFDTQYF.

Many counts were recorded for this clonotype. Relative to the germline gene, one junction end is altered; a read error may explain this. This chain links TRBV20-1 with TRBJ1-1; D gene unclear. Germline loops: CDR1 DFQATT, CDR2 SNEGSKA (reference sequence). The CDR3 runs 12 residues. The CDR3 DNA reads as TGCAGTGCTAGATACCTGAACAATGAAGCTTTCTTT. The encoded protein is CSARYLNNEAFF.

The V call is TRBV25-1, the J call TRBJ1-5, with D uncertain. CDR3 length equals 13 residues. The germline V and J ends were trimmed by 6 bases and 6 bases, with 12 bases remaining between them. Germline values: CDR1 MGHDK, CDR2 SYGVNS. The CDR3 DNA follows: TGTGCCAGCAGAGGATCGGCGGTTCAGCCCCAGCATTTT. Its translation: CASRGSAVQPQHF. Filled out from reference TRBV25-1 and TRBJ1-5, the complete variable domain reads EADIYQTPRYLVIGTGKKITLECSQTMGHDKMYWYQQDPGMELHLIHYSYGVNSTEKGDLSSESTVSRIRTEHFPLTLESARPSHTSQYLCASRGSAVQPQHFGDGTRLSIL.

The table lists this clonotype with many counts. The chain links TRBV7-2 to TRBJ2-2; 7 bases line up with TRBD1. The V segment lost 2 bases and the J segment 6 bases; nucleotides outside the gene matches: 9. Germline CDR1 SGHTA, CDR2 FQGNSA. This CDR3 has 16 residues. The chain's CDR3 is CASSLRVETGAGELFF. In DNA, the CDR3 is TGTGCCAGCAGCTTAAGGGTCGAAACAGGGGCCGGGGAGCTGTTTTTT.

This clonotype came up many times. The chain is built from TRBV10-3 and TRBJ1-5; perhaps TRBD1 as D (5 bases). Germline V gene sequence: CDR1 ENHRY, CDR2 SYGVKD. CDR3 size: 13 residues. Trimming took 10 bases from V and 7 from J, leaving 17 bases between them. This CDR3 reads CATYQGGDQPQHF. In DNA form, the CDR3 reads TGTGCCACTTACCAGGGAGGGGACCAGCCCCAGCATTTT.

The V gene is TRBV20-1, the J gene TRBJ1-1; tentative D call: TRBD1 (5 bases). The CDR3 is made up of 13 amino acids. The germline V and J ends were trimmed by 1 base and 6 bases, with 12 bases remaining between them. Germline-derived CDR1 and CDR2 are DFQATT and SNEGSKA (reference sequence). CDR3 DNA sequence: TGCAGTGCTAGAGTATTTGTGGGGGCTGAAGCTTTCTTT. This codes for CSARVFVGAEAFF.

In its sample, this clonotype was seen many times. The chain uses TRBV12-3 or TRBV12-4 and TRBJ2-2; D gene uncertain. The CDR3 runs to 15 residues. Deletions cut 7 bases from V and 7 bases from J, with 19 bases between. The CDR3 sequence is CASTPPTNTVGELFF. The CDR3 bases are TGTGCCAGCACCCCACCTACGAATACGGTCGGGGAGCTGTTTTTT.

This clonotype was seen a few times. The chain joins TRBV7-6 to TRBJ2-3; 8 positions agree with TRBD2. Germline V gene sequence: CDR1 SGHVS, CDR2 FNYEAQ. V lost 5 bases to trimming and J lost 1 base; unmatched junction nucleotides: 2. The CDR3 runs to 14 residues. The CDR3 region is CASSPAGGTDTQYF. The CDR3 DNA follows: TGTGCCAGCAGCCCAGCGGGGGGCACAGATACGCAGTATTTT. The variable domain in full, with the rest retrieved from reference TRBV7-6 and TRBJ2-3, is GAGVSQSPRYKVTKRGQDVALRCDPISGHVSLYWYRQALGQGPEFLTYFNYEAQQDKSGLPNDRFSAERPEGSISTLTIQRTEQRDSAMYRCASSPAGGTDTQYFGPGTRLTVL.

This clonotype occurred many times. The rearrangement links TRBV12-3 or TRBV12-4 to TRBJ2-1; no reliable D call. V lost 5 bases and J lost 0, with 14 bases in between. The CDR3 runs to 16 residues. CDR3 sequence: CASSPKTESSYNEQFF. CDR3 DNA: TGTGCCAGCAGTCCGAAGACGGAAAGCTCCTACAATGAGCAGTTCTTC.

This clonotype was counted between two and nine times. The chain couples TRBV7-9 to TRBJ2-2, with 9 bases that match TRBD2. Germline values: CDR1 SEHNR, CDR2 FQNEAQ (reference sequence). The CDR3 extends over 17 amino acids. Losses at the gene ends were 4 bases for V and 2 bases for J; bases not matched to a gene: 8. This chain's CDR3 is CASSWDTSGSNTGELFF. Here the CDR3 DNA reads TGTGCCAGCAGCTGGGACACTAGCGGGTCCAACACCGGGGAGCTGTTTTTT.

This chain links TRBV6-2 or TRBV6-3 with TRBJ2-1; tentative D call: TRBD2 (6 bases). With 4 bases removed from V and 6 bases from J, the gap between germline ends came to 19 bases. Germline CDR1 reads MNHEY; CDR2 reads SVGEGT. This CDR3 spans 16 amino acids. The chain's CDR3 is CASSSTLAYGTNEQFF. The CDR3 DNA follows: TGTGCCAGCAGTTCCACACTAGCTTACGGAACCAATGAGCAGTTCTTC.

Concerning this clonotype itself: This may be a read error: a much more frequent sequence differs by one nucleotide. The chain uses TRBV6-2 or TRBV6-3 and TRBJ2-1, with D unresolved. V was pared by 5 bases and J by 12 bases, with 11 bases between. This CDR3 comprises 11 residues. Germline CDR1 and CDR2: MNHEY and SVGEGT. CDR3 sequence (DNA): TGTGCCAGCAGTCTAGTTTTTGGGCAGTTCTTC. Translating it yields CASSLVFGQFF.

This clonotype appeared a few times. CDR3 in amino acids: CASSQDQRSGYTF. The DNA for the CDR3 is TGTGCCAGCAGCCAAGATCAGCGGTCTGGCTACACCTTC. V and J are TRBV3-1 and TRBJ1-2; no clear D gene. CDR1 is LGHDT, CDR2 YNNKEL, per germline (reference sequence). The CDR3 totals 13 residues. Between the trimmed V and J ends, which lost 0 bases and 7 bases, there was a span of 9 bases.

In its sample, this clonotype was seen many times. The gene calls are TRBV6-2 or TRBV6-3 and TRBJ2-1, with TRBD2 as a possible D gene (6 bases). CDR3 length: 16 residues. V shed 0 bases and J shed 8 bases, with 17 bases lying between them. CDR1 and CDR2 (germline): MNHEY, SVGEGT. The CDR3 protein is CASSYSIGRSIYEQFF. The CDR3 DNA is TGTGCCAGCAGTTACTCGATCGGGAGATCTATCTATGAGCAGTTCTTC.

This clonotype occurred many times. V usage is TRBV18 and J usage is TRBJ2-1; the match to TRBD2 covers 8 bases. J lost 4 bases, V lost 8 bases, and 7 bases had no gene match. CDR3 length: 14 amino acids. The V gene's germline CDR1 is KGHSH and CDR2 LQKENI. CDR3 residues: CASPGGGRYNEQFF. CDR3 nucleotide sequence: TGTGCCAGCCCCGGGGGGGGACGGTACAATGAGCAGTTCTTC.

By sample fraction, this clonotype is medium-sized (0.01 to 0.1%). The J gene is TRBJ2-7, the V gene TRBV29-1; TRBD1 might be the D (6 bases). The CDR3 spans 13 residues. V gave up 4 bases and J gave up 4 bases, with 14 bases separating them. The germline V gene has CDR1 SQVTM and CDR2 ANQGSEA. The DNA for the CDR3 is TGCAGCGTTGGTGTAAGCCAGGGGTACGAGCAGTACTTC. It specifies CSVGVSQGYEQYF.

This clonotype was observed at least ten times. The chain is built from TRBV20-1 and TRBJ2-2; D may be TRBD2 (6 bases). Trimming took 3 bases from V and 5 from J, leaving 19 bases between them. CDR3 length equals 16 residues. Germline V gene lookup returns CDR1 DFQATT and CDR2 SNEGSKA (reference sequence). CDR3 bases: TGCAGTGCTAGGTCGACCGGGACTCAGAGGACCGGGGAGCTGTTTTTT. The encoded protein is CSARSTGTQRTGELFF.

V usage is TRBV20-1 and J usage is TRBJ1-2, with 9 bases identical to TRBD1. This CDR3 comprises 18 residues. The germline gives CDR1 DFQATT, CDR2 SNEGSKA (reference sequence). With 6 bases clipped from V and 1 base from J, the junction kept 18 bases outside the gene matches. CDR3 DNA sequence: TGCAGTGCGTCCTACCCGCCGGGACAGGGCACCTATAACTATGGCTACACCTTC. Protein sequence: CSASYPPGQGTYNYGYTF.

The CDR3 DNA follows: TGTGCCAGTAGTTCCACCAGAAAAAACATTCAGTACTTC. Protein sequence: CASSSTRKNIQYF. The chain uses TRBV19 and TRBJ2-4, with D hard to call. V shed 5 bases and J shed 4 bases, with 9 bases lying between them. CDR1 LNHDA and CDR2 SQIVND come from the germline V gene (reference sequence). The CDR3 is 13 amino acids.

J is TRBJ1-2 and V is TRBV4-3, with 7 bases fitting TRBD1. V lost 4 bases to trimming and J lost 0 bases; unmatched junction nucleotides: 5. Germline V gene sequence: CDR1 LGHNA, CDR2 YSLEER. The CDR3 sequence is 15 residues long. The CDR3 protein is CASSPDRVSNYGYTF. As DNA, the CDR3 is TGCGCCAGCAGCCCTGACAGGGTATCTAACTATGGCTACACCTTC.

This clonotype was counted ten times or more. The V call is TRBV6-6, the J call TRBJ2-3; D gene ambiguous. The germline gives CDR1 MNHNY, CDR2 SVGAGI (reference sequence). The CDR3 totals 9 residues. Trimming left V 6 bases short and J 14 bases short, with 9 bases between. In nucleotides, the CDR3 is TGTGCCAGCAGCCCTCCTTGGTATTTT. It is translated as CASSPPWYF.

This clonotype was recorded many times. V gene TRBV5-4 combines with J gene TRBJ2-2; perhaps D is TRBD1 or TRBD2 (5 bases each). Germline CDR1 is SGHNT and CDR2 is YYREEE (reference sequence). This CDR3 region has 16 residues. V was trimmed by 2 bases and J by 7 bases, leaving 18 bases between them. For the CDR3, the DNA is TGTGCCAGCAGCTTAGGCGGGCAGGGAGTTGTCGGGGAGCTGTTTTTT. As protein: CASSLGGQGVVGELFF.

This clonotype was seen many times. This chain links TRBV6-1 with TRBJ2-1, with a weak D call TRBD2 (5 bases). Germline V gene data show CDR1 as MNHNS and CDR2 as SASEGT. The CDR3 is 12 residues long. Trimming pared 6 bases from V and 6 bases from J, leaving 9 bases between. The CDR3, as DNA: TGTGCCAGCAGCCTTGGACTCAATGAGCAGTTCTTC. It yields the protein CASSLGLNEQFF.